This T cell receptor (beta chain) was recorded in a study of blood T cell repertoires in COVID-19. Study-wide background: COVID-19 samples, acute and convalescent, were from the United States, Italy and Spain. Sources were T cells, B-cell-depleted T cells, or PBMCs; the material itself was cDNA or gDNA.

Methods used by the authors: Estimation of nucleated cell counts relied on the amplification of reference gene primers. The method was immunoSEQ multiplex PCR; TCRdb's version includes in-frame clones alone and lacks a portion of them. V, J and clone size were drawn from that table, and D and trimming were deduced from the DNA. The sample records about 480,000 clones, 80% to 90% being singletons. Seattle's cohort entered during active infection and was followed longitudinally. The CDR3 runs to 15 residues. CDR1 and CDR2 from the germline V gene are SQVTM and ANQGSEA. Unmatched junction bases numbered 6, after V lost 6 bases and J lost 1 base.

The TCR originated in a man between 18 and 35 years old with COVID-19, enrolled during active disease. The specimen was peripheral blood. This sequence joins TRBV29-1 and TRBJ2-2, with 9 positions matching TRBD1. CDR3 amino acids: CSVHGQGWNTGELFF. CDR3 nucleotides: TGCAGCGTCCACGGACAGGGGTGGAACACCGGGGAGCTGTTTTTT.